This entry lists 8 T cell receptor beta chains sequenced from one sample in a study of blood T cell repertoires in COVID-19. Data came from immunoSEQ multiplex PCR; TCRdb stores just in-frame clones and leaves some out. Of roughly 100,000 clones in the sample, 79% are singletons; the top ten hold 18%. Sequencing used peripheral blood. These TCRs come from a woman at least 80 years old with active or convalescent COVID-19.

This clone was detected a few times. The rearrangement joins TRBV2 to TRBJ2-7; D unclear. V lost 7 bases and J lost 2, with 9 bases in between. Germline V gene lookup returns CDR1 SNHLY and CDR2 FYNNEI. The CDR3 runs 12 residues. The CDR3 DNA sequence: TGTGCCAGCAATCTAGGCCCCTACGAGCAGTACTTC. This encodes CASNLGPYEQYF.

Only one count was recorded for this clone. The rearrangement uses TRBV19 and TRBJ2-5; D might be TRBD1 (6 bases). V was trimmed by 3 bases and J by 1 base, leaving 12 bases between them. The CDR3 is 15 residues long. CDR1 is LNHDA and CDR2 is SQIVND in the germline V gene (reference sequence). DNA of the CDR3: TGTGCCAGTAGTATTACAGGGAGCCTCCAAGAGACCCAGTACTTC. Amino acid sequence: CASSITGSLQETQYF.

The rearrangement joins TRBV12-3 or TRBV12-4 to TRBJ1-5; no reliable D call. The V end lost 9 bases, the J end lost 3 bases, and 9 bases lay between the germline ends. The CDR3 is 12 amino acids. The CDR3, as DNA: TGTGCCAGTCAGGTAAACAATCAGCCCCAGCATTTT. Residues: CASQVNNQPQHF.

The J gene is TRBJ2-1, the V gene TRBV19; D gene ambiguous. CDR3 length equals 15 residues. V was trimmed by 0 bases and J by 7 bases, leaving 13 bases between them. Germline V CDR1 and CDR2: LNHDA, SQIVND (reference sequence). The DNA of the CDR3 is TGTGCCAGTAGTATAGATCTCTCAGCGCCGAATGAGCAGTTCTTC. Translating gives CASSIDLSAPNEQFF. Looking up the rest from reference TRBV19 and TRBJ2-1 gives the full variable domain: DGGITQSPKYLFRKEGQNVTLSCEQNLNHDAMYWYRQDPGQGLRLIYYSQIVNDFQKGDIAEGYSVSREKKESFPLTVTSAQKNPTAFYLCASSIDLSAPNEQFFGPGTRLTVL.

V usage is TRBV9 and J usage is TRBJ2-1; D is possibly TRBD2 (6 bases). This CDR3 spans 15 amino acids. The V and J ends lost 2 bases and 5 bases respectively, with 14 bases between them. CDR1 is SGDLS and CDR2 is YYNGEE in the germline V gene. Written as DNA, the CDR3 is TGTGCCAGCAGCGTCTCGGGAGTAAGGGACAATGAGCAGTTCTTC. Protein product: CASSVSGVRDNEQFF.

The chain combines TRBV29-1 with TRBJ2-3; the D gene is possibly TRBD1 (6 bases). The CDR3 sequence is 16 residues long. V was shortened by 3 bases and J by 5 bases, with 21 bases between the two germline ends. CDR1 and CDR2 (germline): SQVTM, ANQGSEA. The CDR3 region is CSVEELNRVAKDTQYF. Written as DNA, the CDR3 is TGCAGCGTTGAGGAATTAAACAGGGTCGCGAAAGATACGCAGTATTTT.

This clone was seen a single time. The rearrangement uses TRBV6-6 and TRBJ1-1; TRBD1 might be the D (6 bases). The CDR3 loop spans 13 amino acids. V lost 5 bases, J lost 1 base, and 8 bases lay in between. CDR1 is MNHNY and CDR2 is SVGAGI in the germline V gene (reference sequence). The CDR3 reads CASSIQGNTEAFF. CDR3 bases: TGTGCCAGCAGTATACAGGGGAACACTGAAGCTTTCTTT.

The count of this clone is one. The CDR3 spells CASSLILNTGELFF. For the CDR3, the DNA is TGTGCCAGCAGCTTAATACTAAACACCGGGGAGCTGTTTTTT. The rearrangement uses TRBV7-3 and TRBJ2-2; D unclear. V was clipped by 1 base and J by 2 bases, with 5 bases between them. This CDR3 has 14 residues. Germline loops: CDR1 SGHTA, CDR2 FQGTGA.